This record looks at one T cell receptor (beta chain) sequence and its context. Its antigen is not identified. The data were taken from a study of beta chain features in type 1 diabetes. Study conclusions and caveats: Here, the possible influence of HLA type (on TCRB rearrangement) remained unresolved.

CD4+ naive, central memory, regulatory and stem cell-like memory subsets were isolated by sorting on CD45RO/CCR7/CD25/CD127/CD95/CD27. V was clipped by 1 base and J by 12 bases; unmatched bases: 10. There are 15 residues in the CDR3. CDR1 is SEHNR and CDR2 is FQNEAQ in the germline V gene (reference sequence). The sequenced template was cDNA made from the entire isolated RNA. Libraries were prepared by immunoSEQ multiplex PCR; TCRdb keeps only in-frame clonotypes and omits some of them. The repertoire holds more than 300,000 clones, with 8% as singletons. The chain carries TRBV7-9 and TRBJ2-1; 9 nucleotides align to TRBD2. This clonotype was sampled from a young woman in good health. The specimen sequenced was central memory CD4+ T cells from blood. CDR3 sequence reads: CASSLGASGTAWQFF. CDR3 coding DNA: TGTGCCAGCAGCTTAGGGGCTAGCGGGACGGCTTGGCAGTTCTTC.